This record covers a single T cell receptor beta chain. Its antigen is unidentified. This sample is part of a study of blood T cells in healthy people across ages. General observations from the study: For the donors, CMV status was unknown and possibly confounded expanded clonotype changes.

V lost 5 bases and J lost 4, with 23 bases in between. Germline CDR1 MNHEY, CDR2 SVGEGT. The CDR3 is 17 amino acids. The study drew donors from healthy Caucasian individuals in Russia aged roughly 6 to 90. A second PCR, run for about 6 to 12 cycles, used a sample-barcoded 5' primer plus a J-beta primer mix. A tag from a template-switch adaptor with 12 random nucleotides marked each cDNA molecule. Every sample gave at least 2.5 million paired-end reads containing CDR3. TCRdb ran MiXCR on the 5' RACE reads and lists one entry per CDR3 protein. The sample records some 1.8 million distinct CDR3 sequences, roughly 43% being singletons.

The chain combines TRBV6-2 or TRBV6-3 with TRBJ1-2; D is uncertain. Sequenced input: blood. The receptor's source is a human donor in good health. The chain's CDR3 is CASSDDYPGERSYGYTF. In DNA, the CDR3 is TGTGCCAGCAGTGACGACTATCCCGGGGAACGAAGCTATGGCTACACCTTC.